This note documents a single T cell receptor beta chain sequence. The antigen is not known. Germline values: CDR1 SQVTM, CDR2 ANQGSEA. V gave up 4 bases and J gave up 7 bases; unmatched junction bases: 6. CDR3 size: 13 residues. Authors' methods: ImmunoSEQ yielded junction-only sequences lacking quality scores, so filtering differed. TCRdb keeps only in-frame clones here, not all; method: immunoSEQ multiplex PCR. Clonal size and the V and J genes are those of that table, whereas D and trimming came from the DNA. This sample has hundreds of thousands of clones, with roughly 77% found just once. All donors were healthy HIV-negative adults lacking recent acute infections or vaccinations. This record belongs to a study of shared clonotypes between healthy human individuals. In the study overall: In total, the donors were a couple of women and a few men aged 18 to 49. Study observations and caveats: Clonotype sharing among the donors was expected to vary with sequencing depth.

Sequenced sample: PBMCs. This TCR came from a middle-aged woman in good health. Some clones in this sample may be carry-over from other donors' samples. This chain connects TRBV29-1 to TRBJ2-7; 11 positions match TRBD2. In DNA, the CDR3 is TGCAGCGTTGGACTAGCGGGATTGTATGAGCAGTACTTC. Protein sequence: CSVGLAGLYEQYF.